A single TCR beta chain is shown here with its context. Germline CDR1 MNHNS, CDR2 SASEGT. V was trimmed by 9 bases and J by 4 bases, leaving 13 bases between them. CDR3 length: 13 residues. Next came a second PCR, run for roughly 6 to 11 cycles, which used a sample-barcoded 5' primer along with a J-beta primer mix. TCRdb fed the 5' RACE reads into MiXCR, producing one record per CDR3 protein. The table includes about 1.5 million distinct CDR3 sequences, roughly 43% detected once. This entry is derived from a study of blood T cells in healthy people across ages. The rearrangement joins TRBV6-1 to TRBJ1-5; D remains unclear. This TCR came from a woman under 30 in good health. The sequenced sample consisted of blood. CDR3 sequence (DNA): TGTGCCAGTTTAGGTTCGGGGAATCAGCCCCAGCATTTT. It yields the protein CASLGSGNQPQHF.